The present T cell receptor beta chain was sequenced within a study of blood T cell repertoires in COVID-19. Study information: From the United States, Italy and Spain came samples of acute and convalescent COVID-19.

In germline, CDR1 is GTSNPN, CDR2 SVGIG (reference sequence). The CDR3 consists of 15 residues. The germline V and J ends were trimmed by 0 bases and 7 bases, with 13 bases remaining between them. Data came from immunoSEQ multiplex PCR; TCRdb stores just in-frame clones and leaves some out. The sample has over 45,000 clones, roughly 80% seen once. The sequenced sample consisted of peripheral blood. This receptor was obtained from a man aged 40-49 years with acute or convalescent COVID-19. The chain combines TRBV30 with TRBJ1-6, with D possibly being TRBD1 (6 bases). The CDR3 region has the DNA TGTGCCTGGAGTGTTCTCGGACAGCCGAATTCACCCCTCCACTTT. Its translation: CAWSVLGQPNSPLHF.